This T cell receptor beta chain is drawn from a study of blood T cell repertoires in COVID-19 (TCRdb year 2020). Study-wide context: The collaborator samples originated in the United States, Italy and Spain and spanned the acute and convalescent phases of COVID-19. The sample metadata nearly always contained a de-identified subject ID, COVID-19 status, age in years and sex. The repertoires were released in a freely available public database meant as a resource for research on the immune response to SARS-CoV-2. Deeply sampled blood TCRbeta repertoires from subjects exposed to, actively infected with, or recovered from COVID-19 were included in the dataset. The material from the prospective study consisted of cDNA or gDNA derived from T cells, B-cell-depleted T cells, or PBMCs. Samples came from the ongoing ImmuneRACE study (first 160 participants) plus 1,254 subjects from 6 global collaborators. Where available, HLA class I and class II types were taken from metadata supplied by the sample provider and were not determined by assay-based typing.

As concerns this clone: Its antigen is still unknown. Base qualities are missing; no much larger clone stands one base away.

General study outcomes and caveats: The amount of clinical and demographic metadata varied by source and participant and was provided uncurated.

TCRbeta CDR3 regions were amplified from genomic DNA by means of the immunoSEQ Assay, a bias-controlled multiplex PCR. Processing in the source paper ran as follows. The number of nucleated cells in each sample was estimated by amplification of reference gene primers within the assay. To quantify the absolute abundance of each unique TCRbeta CDR3 rearrangement, sequence reads were collapsed and filtered. For each sample, productive Simpson clonality was calculated as the square root of Simpson's diversity index over productive rearrangements. The table was pulled from immuneACCESS by TCRdb, which kept in-frame rearrangements only. Such tables lose some clones; where checked, under half of the loss comes from unresolved V genes, and the rest has no known cause. V and J calls and clone size come straight from that table; D and trimming were deduced from the DNA. The sample table shows tens of thousands of clones, and 80% to 90% are seen once. The ten top clones hold around 40% of the sample.

Collaborating institutions collected whole blood in K2EDTA tubes following their own protocols. Collaborator samples were shipped for TCRbeta analysis as frozen whole blood, isolated PBMCs, or DNA extracted from either sample type. This clonotype originated in a human donor in a cohort sampled during active COVID-19. The sample comprised peripheral blood.

The DNA sequence reads TGTGCCAGCAGCCGACCGGGGACTAGCAGTGGCGAGCAGTACTTC. This encodes CASSRPGTSSGEQYF. In this chain, TRBV28 is recombined with TRBJ2-7, and 9 junction bases match TRBD2. Trimming takes 6 bases off V and 6 bases off J; junction bases not matched to a gene: 12. For CDR1 and CDR2, the germline V gene lists MDHEN and SYDVKM. The CDR3 sequence holds 15 residues, the cysteine and phenylalanine included. The CDR3 DNA has 45 bases and is translated from base 1.